This T cell receptor (beta chain) was observed in a study of post-analysis software for immune sequencing data (dated by TCRdb to about 2015). General notes on the study: The recorded disease courses included relapsing-remitting, secondary progressive and progressive-relapsing multiple sclerosis, and some patients had no subtype annotation. The patient repertoires were set against 10 to 11 previously published healthy control repertoires from donors whose ages ranged from roughly 6 to 27 years. A subset of samples was prepared in parallel using single-end sample barcoding, then pooled and co-amplified after Illumina adapter ligation.

TCR beta repertoires were profiled from peripheral blood of roughly 13 young patients with multiple sclerosis to demonstrate the VDJtools post-analysis software. The multiple sclerosis patients were children and adolescents between roughly 6 and 15 years of age. To prepare the library, PCR was applied. Sequenced using an Illumina HiSeq 2500. To reduce PCR and sequencing biases, unique molecular identifiers were incorporated into the TCR beta cDNA libraries. Every 1 to 10 million input T cells yielded roughly 0.5 million cDNA molecules, meaning each molecule approximated one T cell. The patient libraries were prepared and sequenced using the same protocol as the earlier healthy control dataset. Within a given batch, samples were prepared together, multiplexed and sequenced on the same HiSeq lane. The authors' pipeline ran thus. Raw barcoded reads were processed with MIGEC, discarding single-read molecular identifier groups before consensus assembly and CDR3 extraction. VDJtools was used for post-analysis of the clonotype tables, and diversity was normalized by down-sampling every dataset to the size of the smallest sample. To correct batch-related cross-sample contamination, repertoire overlap clustering matched CDR3 amino acid sequences but not nucleotide sequences. In TCRdb, the public reads were trimmed at Q25 with fastp and aligned with MiXCR, with productive beta chains retained. When rows share a CDR3 protein, they turn into one entry using the most common DNA and genes. It is TCRdb's table, rather than the study itself, that gives the V and J calls and clone size. In all, the sample holds about 500,000 distinct CDR3 sequences, and approximately 46% of those were seen once. The ten largest clonotypes hold around 10% of the sample.

CDR1 SGHVS and CDR2 FQNEAQ are derived from the germline V gene. Counted from cysteine to phenylalanine, this CDR3 has 15 amino acids. The DNA shown is the 45-base CDR3, in frame from base 1. The investigation overall reported the following: Significantly lower normalized Chao1 diversity was found in multiple sclerosis patients than in controls, suggesting substantial peripheral T-cell clonal expansion. The multiple sclerosis patient group was slightly younger than the control group. When samples were clustered directly using the F measure, samples prepared in the same batch co-clustered strongly, which prompted a batch-effect correction. Roughly 5 TRBV segments, including TRBV5-6, TRBV5-1 and TRBV20-1, were significantly more frequent in patients than controls.

To note about this clonotype: It has no known antigen specificity. One end of the junction fails to match germline, which may point to a read error.

The TCR sequence derives from a girl aged 5-17 years with multiple sclerosis. This receptor chain uses TRBV7-8 and TRBJ1-4; a weak D assignment points to TRBD1 (5 bases agree). The specimen sequenced was blood. The encoded CDR3 is CASSADSATNEKRFF. The DNA reads TGTGCCAGCAGCGCTGACAGTGCAACTAATGAAAAACGGTTTTTT.